Presented here are 8 T cell receptor gamma chains from one specimen sequenced in a study of γδ T cells in repeated Plasmodium falciparum infection. TCRdb reprocessed the multiplex PCR reads using CATT. Here the sample spans 20,000 to 30,000 gamma-chain clones, 2.5% to 3.5% being singletons. Flow sorting of PBMC yielded separate Vgamma9/Vdelta2+ and Vdelta2-negative gammadelta T cell populations for bulk repertoire analysis. Material: gamma-delta T cells from blood. The receptors here all came from a pool of human donors (malaria-infected and uninfected, not separated).

This clone has a count of ten or more. TCRdb assigns this DNA the protein of a much larger clone, which departs from its translation at residue 8; this likely reflects a read error, and the protein shown comes from translating the DNA. The chain uses TRGV4 and TRGJ1 or TRGJ2. The J gene is not listed in TCRdb, so it was assigned here from a DNA match to germline. Per the germline V gene, CDR1 is EGSTGY and CDR2 is YDSYTSSV. This CDR3 is built from 14 residues. The V gene end was trimmed by 0 bases and the J gene end by 4 bases; junction bases not matched to a gene: 6. CDR3 residues: CATWDGPEYYKKLF. The CDR3 bases are TGTGCCACCTGGGATGGGCCTGAATATTATAAGAAACTCTTT.

This clone was found many times. A far larger clone is just one base off, so this is likely a read error. Because the CDR3's place on the DNA is in doubt, the DNA is left out and the CDR3 is given as listed by TCRdb. The CDR3 sequence is CATWDRRRIIRNSLAVEQHWLSQVSIGRIQHF. The J gene has no call, while the V gene is TRGV5. Per germline, CDR1 VINAFY and CDR2 YDVSNSKD. The CDR3 contains 32 residues when both ends are counted.

This clone was seen a few times. A read error likely explains why the TCRdb protein, taken from a much larger clone, differs from this DNA's translation at residue 8; the protein shown is translated from the DNA. The rearrangement uses TRGV9 and TRGJ1 or TRGJ2. Here the J gene came from matching the DNA to germline, since TCRdb omits it. The CDR3 totals 13 residues. Per the germline V gene, CDR1 is GITISATS and CDR2 is ISYDGTV (reference sequence). V trimming: 2 bases; J trimming: 5 bases; junction bases outside the gene matches: 6. The CDR3 coding sequence is TGTGCCTTGTGGGAGGACAGTGATTATAAGAAACTCTTT. Translating gives CALWEDSDYKKLF.

This clone came up many times. The chain employs TRGV4 and TRGJ1 or TRGJ2. Germline V lookup: CDR1 EGSTGY, CDR2 YDSYTSSV. The length of the CDR3 is 11 residues. Unmatched junction bases numbered 8, after V lost 10 bases and J lost 5 bases. In DNA form, the CDR3 reads TGTGCCACTACCAACGATTATAAGAAACTCTTT. This gives the protein CATTNDYKKLF.

There are many counts of this clone. The chain recombines TRGV9 with TRGJ1 or TRGJ2. The V gene end was trimmed by 3 bases and the J gene end by 0 bases; junction bases not matched to a gene: 2. Germline V lookup: CDR1 GITISATS, CDR2 ISYDGTV (reference sequence). The CDR3 contains 13 residues. This chain's CDR3 is CALWETNYYKKLF. The CDR3 DNA is TGTGCCTTGTGGGAGACGAATTATTATAAGAAACTCTTT.

This clone was picked up many times. The chain has TRGV4 and TRGJP2. CDR1 is EGSTGY and CDR2 is YDSYTSSV in the germline V gene. Trimming at V came to 3 bases and at J to 2 bases, leaving 3 bases not matched to a gene. CDR3 length equals 14 residues. CDR3 sequence (DNA): TGTGCCACCTGGGATACGAGTAGTGATTGGATCAAGACGTTT. Protein: CATWDTSSDWIKTF.

To note about this clone: The translation of this DNA and the TCRdb protein of a much larger clone differ at residue 4, probably owing to a read error; the protein shown here is translated from the DNA. This sequence joins TRGV2 and TRGJP1. The J gene is not listed in TCRdb, so it was assigned here from a DNA match to germline. The CDR3 loop spans 14 amino acids. Germline V CDR1 and CDR2: EGSNGY, YDSYNSKV. Here the CDR3 DNA reads TGTGCCACCTGCGACGGTCAAACTGGTTGGTTCAAGATATTT. Residues: CATCDGQTGWFKIF.

This clone has only a few counts. This likely reflects a read error, since a far larger clone is one base away. The identical CDR3 is also encoded by other nucleotide sequences in the sample. The chain uses TRGV9 and TRGJP. The J gene was missing in TCRdb and was found by matching the end of the DNA to germline. The CDR3 sequence is 20 residues long. CDR1 is GITISATS and CDR2 is ISYDGTV in the germline V gene (reference sequence). V dropped 0 bases and J dropped 3; count of bases not matched to a gene: 11. The CDR3 nucleotides read TGTGCCTTGTGGGAGGTGCCGCAGGAAAAGCAAGAGTTGGGCAAAAAAATCAAGGTATTT. Protein: CALWEVPQEKQELGKKIKVF.